The present T cell receptor (beta chain) was sequenced within a study of tumor and adjacent non-tumor tissue in lung cancer. Study conclusions and caveats: Significantly higher TCR diversity was found in tumor than normal lung.

Concerning this clonotype itself: Its antigen is currently unknown.

The germline gives CDR1 MNHEY, CDR2 SVGAGI. V shed 7 bases and J shed 0 bases, with 13 bases lying between them. CDR3 length: 14 amino acids. No cell sorting was done before RNA was extracted from the tissue. Distant lung tissue was collected more than 3 cm away from the tumor edge. Donors were chemotherapy-naive, newly diagnosed lung cancer surgical patients in China, August–November 2014. TCRbeta libraries were built with three rounds of nested PCR, modified from ARM-PCR. Via MiXCR, TCRdb re-called the multiplex PCR reads, giving one row per CDR3 protein. Altogether 75,000 to 90,000 distinct CDR3 sequences are present, 75% to 85% being singletons, with the ten largest covering about a fifth.

This clonotype was obtained from a woman in her fifties or sixties with non-small cell lung cancer. V is TRBV6-5 and J is TRBJ2-7, with a weak D call TRBD1 (5 bases). The sequenced material came from distant non-tumor lung tissue. CDR3 sequence: CASTRQCSSYEQYF. DNA of the CDR3: TGTGCCAGCACCCGACAGTGTTCCTCCTACGAGCAGTACTTC.